This T cell receptor beta chain is drawn from a study of blood T cells in healthy people across ages. Study summary: About one barcoded beta molecule was captured per two T cells (by template switching). Notes on the study in general: Age showed a roughly linear inverse relationship with TCR beta diversity per million T cells.

The germline V gene has CDR1 SNHLY and CDR2 FYNNEI. This CDR3 comprises 13 residues. Trimming removed 7 bases from V and 3 bases from J, with 12 bases in between. Primed by a sample-barcoded 5' primer and a J-beta primer mix, a second PCR proceeded for roughly 7 to 12 cycles. TCRdb passed the 5' RACE reads through MiXCR, listing each CDR3 protein once. The sample comprises about 1.5 million distinct CDR3 sequences, about 43% of which are singletons, and 7% to 9.5% rests with the top ten. To note about this clonotype: Its antigen is undetermined.

This sequence joins TRBV2 and TRBJ1-1; D gene ambiguous. The sequencing sample was made of blood. This clonotype was sampled from a woman younger than 30 in good health. In DNA form, the CDR3 reads TGTGCCAGCATAAAGCTGCGGGACACTGAAGCTTTCTTT. Its protein product is CASIKLRDTEAFF.